This T cell receptor beta chain was sequenced in a study of blood T cell repertoires in COVID-19. At the level of the study: Samples representing acute and convalescent COVID-19 were sourced from the United States, Italy and Spain. T cells, B-cell-depleted T cells, or PBMCs supplied cDNA or gDNA.

Exposed participants came across a COVID-19 case within 2 weeks before study entry. Profiled with immunoSEQ multiplex PCR; TCRdb holds only in-frame clones, not every one. The sample has 400,000 to 500,000 clones, roughly 88% seen once. The sequencing input was PBMCs or T cells enriched from blood (not recorded which). The sequence was collected from a woman between 18 and 29 years old who had been exposed to COVID-19.

The CDR3 region is CASSLDRGSTEAFF. CDR3 coding DNA: TGTGCCAGCAGCTTGGACAGGGGAAGCACTGAAGCTTTCTTT. The genes are TRBV5-6 and TRBJ1-1; 7 bases fit TRBD1. Germline lookup yields CDR1 SGHDT and CDR2 YYEEEE. The CDR3 is 14 amino acids. Trimming removed 0 bases from V and 4 bases from J; junction bases left unmatched: 3.